Sequencing of this TCR beta chain was carried out in a study of T cells in Graves' hyperthyroidism and ophthalmopathy. Researchers amplified the TCR beta CDR3 regions from RNA transcripts. HTBI primers were the set used in a first-round RT-PCR of the TCR CDR3. TCRdb called the multiplex PCR reads again in MiXCR, with one record for every CDR3 protein. The sample lists about 500,000 distinct CDR3 sequences, around an eighth occurring once. Study-level points and caveats: In the blood, most expanded thyroid clonotypes above 0.001 appeared as well.

Uncontrolled infection, other autoimmune disease, pregnancy or lactation excluded patients. This clonotype has more than one count but fewer than ten. Its antigen is undetermined. V shed 3 bases and J shed 4 bases, with 6 bases lying between them. CDR1 and CDR2 (germline): WSHSY, SAAADI. The CDR3 has 12 amino acids. The chain carries TRBV10-2 and TRBJ1-2; D unresolved. Sequences were obtained from blood. The receptor comes from a woman aged 18-29 years with Graves' hyperthyroidism. The CDR3 bases are TGCGCCAGCAGTGACATGACCTATGGCTACACCTTC. This sequence encodes CASSDMTYGYTF.